This record looks at one T cell receptor (beta chain) sequence and its context. This entry belongs to a study of T cell changes during pregnancy in multiple sclerosis. V lost 3 bases and J lost 5, with 13 bases in between. In germline, CDR1 is KGHSH, CDR2 LQKENI. This CDR3 contains 15 residues. Only in-frame clones appear in the TCRdb table, and some are missing; sequencing was by immunoSEQ multiplex PCR. Of 85,000 to 100,000 clones in the sample, 85% to 95% were seen once. The source is a female donor with multiple sclerosis, enrolled in a pregnancy study. Here the sequenced sample was peripheral blood, taken in the first trimester of pregnancy. J is TRBJ2-2 and V is TRBV18; D call uncertain. DNA of the CDR3: TGTGCCAGCTCACCTCAAGACGGGTTAACCGGGGAGCTGTTTTTT. Translated, it gives CASSPQDGLTGELFF.